The 28 T cell receptor beta chains in this list originate from one sample, sequenced in a study of control samples from healthy donors and cancer patients. Generated by immunoSEQ multiplex PCR, the TCRdb table keeps only in-frame clones and is missing some. The sample includes tens of thousands of clones, about 88% of them seen just once. Sample: PBMCs. All receptors derive from a man aged 70-80 years with lung cancer.

V is TRBV29-1 and J is TRBJ1-1; 7 bases agree with TRBD1. V shed 2 bases and J 4 bases; nucleotides not matched to a gene: 4. Looked up from germline, CDR1 is SQVTM and CDR2 is ANQGSEA. There are 13 residues in the CDR3. In DNA form, the CDR3 reads TGCAGCGTTGAAAATCAGGGGGGCACTGAAGCTTTCTTT. It codes for CSVENQGGTEAFF.

The chain links TRBV6-1 to TRBJ2-3; D may be TRBD2 (6 bases). The CDR3 consists of 15 residues. Germline CDR1 and CDR2: MNHNS and SASEGT. Trimming removed 0 bases from V and 4 bases from J, with 11 bases in between. CDR3 bases: TGTGCCAGCAGTGAAGCGTTAGGGACTGCAGATACGCAGTATTTT. Its translation is CASSEALGTADTQYF.

The chain recombines TRBV9 with TRBJ1-4; the D is unclear. V gave up 0 bases and J gave up 8 bases, with 14 bases separating them. The CDR3 loop spans 15 amino acids. Germline lookup yields CDR1 SGDLS and CDR2 YYNGEE. CDR3 nucleotides: TGTGCCAGCAGCGTAGGGGGAAGCGGGTCCGAAAAACTGTTTTTT. Translating gives CASSVGGSGSEKLFF. Together with reference TRBV9 and TRBJ1-4, the CDR3 gives the full variable domain: DSGVTQTPKHLITATGQRVTLRCSPRSGDLSVYWYQQSLDQGLQFLIQYYNGEERAKGNILERFSAQQFPDLHSELNLSSLELGDSALYFCASSVGGSGSEKLFFGSGTQLSVL.

This chain connects TRBV7-8 to TRBJ2-2, with D perhaps matching TRBD1 or TRBD2 (7 bases each). V was clipped by 6 bases and J by 6 bases, with 11 bases between them. Germline V gene data show CDR1 as SGHVS and CDR2 as FQNEAQ. The CDR3 totals 13 residues. The CDR3 sequence: CASRQGGAGELFF. CDR3 nucleotide sequence: TGTGCCAGCAGGCAGGGGGGGGCCGGGGAGCTGTTTTTT.

The chain has TRBV7-2 and TRBJ1-2; TRBD1 might be the D (5 bases). V lost 5 bases and J 2 bases, leaving 15 bases between the germline ends. Germline-derived CDR1 and CDR2 are SGHTA and FQGNSA. This CDR3 spans 15 amino acids. The chain's CDR3 is CASSQEGNPNYGYTF. The CDR3 DNA sequence: TGTGCCAGCAGCCAAGAGGGGAATCCGAACTATGGCTACACCTTC.

As regards this clone: Other DNA variants within this sample encode the same CDR3. J is TRBJ1-2 and V is TRBV9, with D uncertain. Trimming took 0 bases from V and 0 from J, leaving 3 bases between them. The CDR3 has 13 residues. Looked up from germline, CDR1 is SGDLS and CDR2 is YYNGEE. Written as DNA, the CDR3 is TGTGCCAGCAGCGTAGATTCTAACTATGGCTACACCTTC. Protein: CASSVDSNYGYTF. Based on the CDR3 plus reference TRBV9 and TRBJ1-2, the full variable domain is DSGVTQTPKHLITATGQRVTLRCSPRSGDLSVYWYQQSLDQGLQFLIQYYNGEERAKGNILERFSAQQFPDLHSELNLSSLELGDSALYFCASSVDSNYGYTFGSGTRLTVV.

V and J are TRBV6-1 and TRBJ2-7; 7 bases are shared with TRBD1. CDR1 MNHNS and CDR2 SASEGT come from the germline V gene. This CDR3 spans 14 amino acids. Germline trimming cut 3 bases from V and 4 bases from J; bases unmatched to any gene: 6. For the CDR3, the DNA is TGTGCCAGCAGTGACGCAGGGGGTGTGTACGAGCAGTACTTC. Translation gives CASSDAGGVYEQYF.

The V and J genes are TRBV4-1 and TRBJ1-2; D is undetermined. The CDR3 contains 14 residues. V gave up 1 base and J gave up 7 bases, with 13 bases separating them. Per germline, CDR1 MGHRA and CDR2 YSYEKL. CDR3 nucleotide sequence: TGCGCCAGCAGCCAAGGGCCCGGACTCCTTGGCTACACCTTC. This translates into CASSQGPGLLGYTF.

The chain is built from TRBV5-4 and TRBJ1-5; 7 positions match TRBD1. CDR3 length: 16 residues. Trimming took 0 bases from V and 1 from J; bases not matched to a gene: 4. Germline loops: CDR1 SGHNT, CDR2 YYREEE (reference sequence). The CDR3 protein is CASSLGGGASNQPQHF. The CDR3 coding sequence is TGTGCCAGCAGCTTGGGAGGGGGCGCGAGCAATCAGCCCCAGCATTTT. Drawing the rest from reference TRBV5-4 and TRBJ1-5, the complete variable domain is ETGVTQSPTHLIKTRGQQVTLRCSSQSGHNTVSWYQQALGQGPQFIFQYYREEENGRGNFPPRFSGLQFPNYSSELNVNALELDDSALYLCASSLGGGASNQPQHFGDGTRLSIL.

The chain combines TRBV19 with TRBJ1-2; D perhaps matches TRBD1 (5 bases). V lost 3 bases and J 7 bases, leaving 12 bases between the germline ends. Germline CDR1 and CDR2: LNHDA and SQIVND (reference sequence). This CDR3 spans 13 amino acids. This chain's CDR3 is CASSIDRGTGYTF. The CDR3, as DNA: TGTGCCAGTAGTATTGACAGAGGGACTGGCTACACCTTC.

The chain has TRBV5-1 and TRBJ2-1, with a weak D call TRBD1 (5 bases). Between the trimmed V and J ends, which lost 2 bases and 7 bases, there was a span of 16 bases. The CDR3 runs to 15 residues. The V gene's germline CDR1 is SGHRS and CDR2 YFSETQ. The CDR3 reads CASSLVRGGLNEQFF. CDR3 DNA sequence: TGCGCCAGCAGCTTAGTTAGGGGTGGCCTGAATGAGCAGTTCTTC.

This clone showed up just a few times. The chain is built from TRBV7-9 and TRBJ2-3; D remains unclear. The germline CDR1 and CDR2 sequences are SEHNR and FQNEAQ (reference sequence). The length of the CDR3 is 14 residues. V was trimmed by 3 bases and J by 0 bases, leaving 7 bases between them. The CDR3 nucleotides are TGTGCCAGCAGCTTTAGCCATAGCACAGATACGCAGTATTTT. Translating it yields CASSFSHSTDTQYF.

The chain employs TRBV27 and TRBJ2-2, with 9 nucleotides matching TRBD1. Trimming at V came to 7 bases and at J to 4 bases, leaving 7 bases not matched to a gene. This CDR3 spans 15 amino acids. Germline lookup yields CDR1 MNHEY and CDR2 SMNVEV (reference sequence). Here the CDR3 DNA reads TGTGCCAGCACTACGACAGGGGGGAGCACCGGGGAGCTGTTTTTT. This translates into CASTTTGGSTGELFF.

The chain joins TRBV19 to TRBJ1-4; D is undetermined. The V end was cut by 3 bases, the J end by 0 bases, with 11 bases between. Germline V CDR1 and CDR2: LNHDA, SQIVND (reference sequence). The CDR3 length is 16 residues. CDR3 protein: CASSIAATATNEKLFF. CDR3 bases: TGTGCCAGTAGTATTGCAGCTACCGCAACTAATGAAAAACTGTTTTTT. Full variable domain (rest looked up from reference TRBV19 and TRBJ1-4): DGGITQSPKYLFRKEGQNVTLSCEQNLNHDAMYWYRQDPGQGLRLIYYSQIVNDFQKGDIAEGYSVSREKKESFPLTVTSAQKNPTAFYLCASSIAATATNEKLFFGSGTQLSVL.

The chain couples TRBV30 to TRBJ1-3; tentative D call: TRBD1 (5 bases). The CDR3 is made up of 17 amino acids. Trimming removed 0 bases from V and 0 bases from J, with 15 bases in between. The germline V gene has CDR1 GTSNPN and CDR2 SVGIG (reference sequence). As DNA, the CDR3 is TGTGCCTGGAGTGTAATGTCCGGCGGGACCTCTGGAAACACCATATATTTT. This gives the protein CAWSVMSGGTSGNTIYF.

The chain's CDR3 is CASSKRQGANEQYF. DNA of the CDR3: TGCGCCAGCAGCAAGCGACAGGGGGCCAACGAGCAGTACTTC. The rearrangement links TRBV5-1 to TRBJ2-7, with 10 bases lining up with TRBD1. Unmatched junction bases numbered 6, after V lost 4 bases and J lost 5 bases. The CDR3 is made up of 14 amino acids. CDR1 and CDR2 (germline): SGHRS, YFSETQ.

The V call is TRBV28, the J call TRBJ1-3; the D gene is possibly TRBD1 (5 bases). There are 14 residues in the CDR3. The V and J ends lost 8 bases and 0 bases respectively, with 11 bases between them. The germline V gene has CDR1 MDHEN and CDR2 SYDVKM. DNA for the CDR3: TGTGCCAGCCGTCGCGGGGGCTCTGGAAACACCATATATTTT. Its translation: CASRRGGSGNTIYF. Drawing the rest from reference TRBV28 and TRBJ1-3, the complete variable domain is DVKVTQSSRYLVKRTGEKVFLECVQDMDHENMFWYRQDPGLGLRLIYFSYDVKMKEKGDIPEGYSVSREKKERFSLILESASTNQTSMYLCASRRGGSGNTIYFGEGSWLTVV.

V is TRBV7-3 and J is TRBJ2-1; 9 nucleotides line up with TRBD2. CDR3 size: 14 residues. CDR1 and CDR2 (germline): SGHTA, FQGTGA. V lost 8 bases to trimming and J lost 9 bases; unmatched junction nucleotides: 11. The CDR3 loop is CASGRASGEGEQFF. CDR3 in DNA: TGTGCCAGCGGCCGGGCTAGCGGGGAGGGTGAGCAGTTCTTC. The variable domain in full, completed from reference TRBV7-3 and TRBJ2-1, reads GAGVSQTPSNKVTEKGKYVELRCDPISGHTALYWYRQSLGQGPEFLIYFQGTGAADDSGLPNDRFFAVRPEGSVSTLKIQRTERGDSAVYLCASGRASGEGEQFFGPGTRLTVL.

This clone came up a few times. This rearrangement joins TRBV28 to TRBJ1-2; a weak D match, TRBD1 (6 bases). The germline V gene has CDR1 MDHEN and CDR2 SYDVKM. V lost 5 bases, J lost 4 bases, and 11 bases lay in between. The CDR3 length is 13 residues. Here the CDR3 reads CASSPDRSYGYTF. The CDR3 region has the DNA TGTGCCAGCAGTCCCGACAGGTCCTATGGCTACACCTTC.

The chain recombines TRBV11-2 with TRBJ2-2; D call uncertain. The CDR3 spans 13 residues. Trimming took 5 bases from V and 5 from J, leaving 9 bases between them. The germline V gene encodes CDR1 SGHAT and CDR2 FQNNGV. This CDR3 is CASSILTTGELFF. The DNA for the CDR3 is TGTGCCAGCAGCATCCTGACAACCGGGGAGCTGTTTTTT.

V usage is TRBV27 and J usage is TRBJ2-2, with 7 bases aligning to TRBD1. CDR3 size: 15 residues. V trimming: 5 bases; J trimming: 2 bases; junction bases outside the gene matches: 5. Per the germline V gene, CDR1 is MNHEY and CDR2 is SMNVEV (reference sequence). CDR3 DNA: TGTGCCAGCAGTCTCAGACAGGGTAACACCGGGGAGCTGTTTTTT. Amino acids: CASSLRQGNTGELFF.

Note on this clone: The junction departs from the called germline gene at one end, perhaps through a read error. Other nucleotide sequences from this sample produce the same CDR3. The chain joins TRBV6-1 to TRBJ2-6, with D possibly being TRBD2 (7 bases). CDR3 length equals 15 residues. The germline V gene has CDR1 MNHNS and CDR2 SASEGT. The CDR3: CASSEGGAGANVLTF. CDR3 in DNA: TGTGCCAGCAGTGAGGGGGGGGCCGGGGCCAACGTCCTAACTTTC.

The chain has TRBV18 and TRBJ1-1; no reliable D call. Trimming took off 6 bases at V and 0 bases at J, with 8 bases between the two ends. This CDR3 spans 13 amino acids. Germline CDR1 is KGHSH and CDR2 is LQKENI. The CDR3: CASSDGMNTEAFF. CDR3 nucleotide sequence: TGTGCCAGCTCGGACGGCATGAACACTGAAGCTTTCTTT.

CDR3 residues: CASSQDPQGAYEQYF. The CDR3 DNA follows: TGCGCCAGCAGCCAAGACCCCCAGGGCGCCTACGAGCAGTACTTC. The chain couples TRBV4-1 to TRBJ2-7; D might be TRBD1 (5 bases). The CDR3 totals 15 residues. Trimming stripped 0 bases from V and 2 bases from J, with 11 bases between. Germline V lookup: CDR1 MGHRA, CDR2 YSYEKL.

This chain connects TRBV29-1 to TRBJ2-2; TRBD1 matches 7 bases. This CDR3 spans 14 amino acids. With V trimmed by 1 base and J by 1 base, 0 bases remained unmatched. Germline CDR1 and CDR2: SQVTM and ANQGSEA. The CDR3 here is CSVEGDRNTGELFF. The CDR3 DNA reads TGCAGCGTTGAAGGGGACAGGAACACCGGGGAGCTGTTTTTT.

This clone has just a few counts. The germline gene is not matched at one end of the junction; a read error may be the cause. The same CDR3 arises from other DNA sequences in this sample as well. The chain uses TRBV7-7 and TRBJ2-7, with 7 bases matching TRBD1. The CDR3 is 13 residues long. CDR1 is SSHAT and CDR2 is FNYEAQ in the germline V gene (reference sequence). This CDR3 reads CASSLGQDYEQYF. CDR3 nucleotides: TGTGCTAGCAGCTTAGGACAGGACTACGAGCAGTACTTC.

A word on this clone: Other nucleotide sequences in the sample specify the same CDR3. V usage is TRBV24-1 and J usage is TRBJ2-5; 8 nucleotides agree with TRBD2. This CDR3 region has 15 residues. V was pared by 4 bases and J by 5 bases, with 8 bases of the junction left unmatched. Looked up from germline, CDR1 is KGHDR and CDR2 is SFDVKD. CDR3 bases: TGTGCCACCAGTGACCCAACTAGCGGCGGGGAGACCCAGTACTTC. This sequence encodes CATSDPTSGGETQYF.

This clone showed up just once. The rearrangement uses TRBV11-1 and TRBJ2-2, with D possibly being TRBD1 or TRBD2 (6 bases each). Germline lookup yields CDR1 SGHAT and CDR2 FQDESV (reference sequence). This CDR3 region has 15 residues. V dropped 2 bases and J dropped 5 bases, with 12 bases sitting between them. CDR3 loop: CASSLRRGETGELFF. The DNA of the CDR3 is TGTGCCAGCAGCTTAAGGAGGGGGGAAACCGGGGAGCTGTTTTTT.